This note documents a single T cell receptor (beta chain) sequence. Its antigen is currently unknown. Compared with germline, one end of the junction differs, possibly owing to a read error. The CDR3 has 16 amino acids. In germline, CDR1 is KGHDR, CDR2 SFDVKD. Recipients boosted at about 4 weeks or about 12 weeks are pooled. These data are taken from a study of T cell responses to AZD1222 COVID-19 vaccine. General observations from the study: Regions left unmutated in variants are reportedly the target of nearly half of spike-specific TCRs. Recipients of two AZD1222 doses showed rising Spike-specific TCR breadth and depth. CD4 TCRs linked to vaccination spanned spike, dominating at 160-218 and 743-854.

Measured with immunoSEQ multiplex PCR; TCRdb has only the in-frame clones, and not every one. The sample carries approximately 140,000 clones, 90% recorded once. This specimen consisted of peripheral blood, obtained 28 days after the second AZD1222 dose. The V gene is TRBV24-1, the J gene TRBJ2-3, with TRBD2 matching over 10 bases. The receptor was derived from an adult who received the AZD1222 COVID-19 vaccine. The CDR3 DNA sequence: TGTGCCACCAGTGATTTCCCTAGCGGGAGCAAAGATACGCAGTATTTT. Translation gives CATSDFPSGSKDTQYF.